This TCR beta chain originates from a study of blood T cell repertoires in COVID-19. Study details: There were acute and convalescent COVID-19 samples, and they came from the United States, Italy and Spain. In each case, the material was cDNA or gDNA derived from T cells, B-cell-depleted T cells, or PBMCs.

Original handling: Estimates of nucleated cell counts were drawn from the amplification of reference gene primers. The table came from immunoSEQ multiplex PCR; TCRdb's copy has only in-frame clones and leaves some out. That table furnishes V, J and clone size, whereas the DNA furnished D and trimming. Among 130,000 to 150,000 clones listed, about four fifths were seen once. This CDR3 region has 14 residues. Germline CDR1 reads MNHEY; CDR2 reads SVGAGI. The J segment lost 9 bases and the V segment lost 7 bases, leaving 8 bases of the junction unmatched. Sequencing used peripheral blood. The V call is TRBV6-5, the J call TRBJ1-6, with 8 nucleotides matching TRBD1. This receptor was identified in a human donor in a cohort sampled during active COVID-19. The CDR3 bases are TGTGCCAGCACCAACAGGGGGAGTGGTTCACCCCTCCACTTT. Translated, it gives CASTNRGSGSPLHF.